A selection of T cell receptor beta chains follows, all from one sample in a study of T cells in Graves' hyperthyroidism and ophthalmopathy. TCRdb processed the multiplex PCR reads anew with MiXCR; each CDR3 protein has one entry. Of about 380,000 distinct CDR3 sequences detected, around 15% appear once; the ten largest clones hold around a fifth. Sequencing used blood. These receptors were taken from a woman in her twenties or thirties with Graves' ophthalmopathy. Each CDR3 is given with its conserved first and last residue. The D gene is left open where the match is weak. Some rows mark clone size as missing; the rest say once, few, many or name a class of expanded clone.

j_call d_call clone_size cdr3_length v_call cdr3_nt cdr3_aa
TRBJ2-7 - many 13 TRBV2 TGTGCCAGCAGTGATTCAGGGGCCTACGAGCAGTACTTC CASSDSGAYEQYF
TRBJ2-7 - many 14 TRBV13 TGTGCCAGCAGCTTATCCCCAAATGCCTACGAGCAGTACTTC CASSLSPNAYEQYF
TRBJ1-4 - many 14 TRBV11-2 TGTGCCAGCAGCACCAACGGGGTTCGGGAAAAACTGTTTTTT CASSTNGVREKLFF
TRBJ2-7 TRBD1 many 16 TRBV15 TGTGCCACCAGCAGAGACAGGGGACAGAGCTCCTACGAGCAGTACTTC CATSRDRGQSSYEQYF
TRBJ1-2 TRBD1 - 13 TRBV5-1 TGCGCCAGCAAAGAGACAGGGGAGTATGGCTACACCTTC CASKETGEYGYTF
TRBJ1-2 - many 17 TRBV4-1 TGCGCCAGCGAGACCGCTCACAGTATATCGGCTAACTATGGCTACACCTTC CASETAHSISANYGYTF
TRBJ1-1 - many 13 TRBV18 TGTGCCAGCTCACCACCGGCCAACACTGAAGCTTTCTTT CASSPPANTEAFF
TRBJ1-5 - few 15 TRBV19 TGTGCCAGTAGTATCCCTGCGGATAGCAATCAGCCCCAGCATTTT CASSIPADSNQPQHF
TRBJ1-4 TRBD1 - 19 TRBV10-3 TGTGCCATCAGTGAACGACAGGGTGTTGGGACATCGTCTAATGAAAAACTGTTTTTT CAISERQGVGTSSNEKLFF
TRBJ1-1 - many 15 TRBV7-3 TGTGCCAGCAGCTTAATAGGTCCCTCGGGGACTGAAGCTTTCTTT CASSLIGPSGTEAFF
TRBJ2-3 TRBD2 many 17 TRBV28 TGTGCCAGCACCATCTCTCAAGCGGGGGGGTTCACAGATACGCAGTATTTT CASTISQAGGFTDTQYF
TRBJ1-1 TRBD1 - 15 TRBV5-1 TGCGCCAGCAGCTTGGGGGGGACAGGGGAGACTGAAGCTTTCTTT CASSLGGTGETEAFF
TRBJ1-6 TRBD1 many 18 TRBV6-1 TGTGCCAGCAACTTACGTGGGACAGAGAGCTCCTATAATTCACCCCTCCACTTT CASNLRGTESSYNSPLHF
TRBJ1-6 - - 18 TRBV30 TGTGCCTGGACCCGCCCCTGGACAGTGGACTCCTATAATTCACCCCTCCACTTT CAWTRPWTVDSYNSPLHF
TRBJ2-1 TRBD1 many 20 TRBV29-1 TGCAGCGCCGGGGCAGCCCAGACCTTAGACAGGGGGGCGTCCTACAATGAGCAGTTCTTC CSAGAAQTLDRGASYNEQFF
TRBJ1-1 TRBD1 many 12 TRBV20-1 TGCAGTGCCCGGACAGGGGGTCGCACGACTTTCTTT CSARTGGRTTFF
TRBJ1-6 - few 13 TRBV7-8 TGTGCCAGCAGCTTAGTGCAGAATTCACCCCTCCACTTT CASSLVQNSPLHF
TRBJ1-4 - - 12 TRBV19 TGTGCCAGTAAAAGGCTTAATGAAAAACTGTTTTTT CASKRLNEKLFF
TRBJ2-7 - many 13 TRBV29-1 TGCAGCGTTCACGCCGTGGTGGGCAACGAGCAGTACTTC CSVHAVVGNEQYF
TRBJ1-5 - many 13 TRBV27 TGTGCCAGCAGTTTATTGAGCAATCAGCCCCAGCATTTT CASSLLSNQPQHF
TRBJ2-5 - many 14 TRBV5-5 TGTGCCAGCAGCTTGGCTACACACCAAGAGACCCAGTACTTC CASSLATHQETQYF
TRBJ2-1 - many 16 TRBV11-3 TGTGCCAGCAGCGGAGGGACGGGGGAGGGGGTCAATGAGCAGTTCTTC CASSGGTGEGVNEQFF
TRBJ1-2 - - 15 TRBV5-5 TGTGCCAGCAGCCCGAACACAGGGAGGACAGATGGCTACACCTTC CASSPNTGRTDGYTF
TRBJ1-5 - many 15 TRBV7-8 TGTGCCAGCACCTCACGCGACGGACCCAATCAGCCCCAGCATTTT CASTSRDGPNQPQHF
TRBJ2-1 TRBD2 few 16 TRBV18 TGTGCCAGCTCACACAGACAAACGGGGGGGCCGTATGAGCAGTTCTTC CASSHRQTGGPYEQFF
TRBJ2-3 TRBD2 - 14 TRBV7-3 TGTGCCAGCAGCCGACCCGGGGGGGACGACGAAAAGTATTTT CASSRPGGDDEKYF
TRBJ2-3 - many 13 TRBV3-1 TGTGCCAGCAGGTACAGGGAGGCAGATACGCAGTATTTT CASRYREADTQYF
TRBJ1-5 - many 12 TRBV28 TGTGCCAGCAGTTTTCAGCATCAGCCCCAGCATTTT CASSFQHQPQHF
TRBJ1-2 TRBD1 few 13 TRBV6-1 TGTGCCAGCAGTGAACGACCGGGACAGGGTTTCACCTTC CASSERPGQGFTF
TRBJ2-7 - - 15 TRBV19 TGTGCCAGTAGTATAGATCTGCGAAGCTCCTACGAGCAGTACTTC CASSIDLRSSYEQYF
TRBJ1-2 - many 14 TRBV11-2 TGTGCCAGCAGCTTTCGGGACACGAACTATGGCTACACCTTC CASSFRDTNYGYTF
TRBJ2-1 TRBD2 many 14 TRBV24-1 TGTGCCACCAGTGATTTCCCAACTAGCGGCGAGCAGTTCTTC CATSDFPTSGEQFF
TRBJ2-1 - - 13 TRBV9 TGTGCCAGCAGCGCCGGACGCTACAATGAGCAGTTCTTC CASSAGRYNEQFF
TRBJ1-3 - many 15 TRBV7-2 TGTGCCAGCACCGAAGGCGTTCACTCTGGAAACACCATATATTTT CASTEGVHSGNTIYF
TRBJ2-4 TRBD1 few 15 TRBV18 TGTGCCAGCTCACCACCCCCACAGGGGAAAAACATTCAGTACTTC CASSPPPQGKNIQYF
TRBJ1-4 TRBD1 few 13 TRBV12-3/TRBV12-4 TGTGCCAGCAGTATCGGGACAGGGGAAAAACTGTTTTTT CASSIGTGEKLFF
TRBJ2-1 - many 11 TRBV2 TGTGCCAGCTGGGGCGGGGATGAGCAGTTCTTC CASWGGDEQFF
TRBJ1-2 TRBD1 - 14 TRBV5-1 TGCGCCAGCGGGACCACAGGGGGCGCAAGTGGCTACACCTTC CASGTTGGASGYTF
TRBJ2-5 TRBD2 many 15 TRBV5-1 TGCGCCAGCAGCTTGTCCGCGGGAGTATATGGGACCCAGTACTTC CASSLSAGVYGTQYF
TRBJ1-1 TRBD1 many 15 TRBV11-3 TGTGCCAGCAGCTTAGTTGAGGGGGCGAACACTGAAGCTTTCTTT CASSLVEGANTEAFF
TRBJ2-1 - - 13 TRBV6-5 TGTGCCAGCAGTGACTCCCCGGGCTATGAGCAGTTCTTC CASSDSPGYEQFF
TRBJ1-1 - many 15 TRBV3-1 TGTGCCAGCAGCCAAGAGGGGGCGATGAACACTGAAGCTTTCTTT CASSQEGAMNTEAFF
TRBJ2-3 - few 15 TRBV27 TGTGCCACCAGGAGCCCAGGTGGGACCACAAATACGCAGTATTTT CATRSPGGTTNTQYF
TRBJ1-1 - few 13 TRBV29-1 TGCAGCGTTTTTGGAACCGGGAACACTGAAGCTTTCTTT CSVFGTGNTEAFF
TRBJ1-2 - many 12 TRBV12-3/TRBV12-4 TGTGCCAGCAGTTGGACAGTCTATGGCTACACCTTC CASSWTVYGYTF
TRBJ2-3 TRBD2 - 15 TRBV5-1 TGCGCCAGCAGCTTGGCTAGCGGGGGAACAGATACGCAGTATTTT CASSLASGGTDTQYF